A single sample gave rise to the 29 T cell receptor beta chains below, sequenced in a study of blood T cell repertoires in COVID-19. Sequenced by immunoSEQ multiplex PCR; TCRdb stores in-frame clones only, minus some. The sample includes roughly 170,000 clones, 82% of them seen just once. Material: PBMCs or T cells enriched from blood (not recorded which). The receptor source for this set is a man in his sixties who had recovered from COVID-19.

The rearrangement uses TRBV3-1 (or the pseudogene TRBV3-2) and TRBJ1-1; 7 nucleotides line up with TRBD1. V trimming: 5 bases; J trimming: 6 bases; junction bases outside the gene matches: 9. This CDR3 has 14 residues. The germline V gene has CDR1 LGHDT and CDR2 YNNKEL (reference sequence). The CDR3 loop is CASSESTGAPEAFF. The CDR3 DNA reads as TGTGCCAGCAGCGAAAGTACAGGGGCCCCTGAAGCTTTCTTT.

This rearrangement joins TRBV10-2 to TRBJ2-2; tentative D call: TRBD1 (6 bases). The germline gives CDR1 WSHSY, CDR2 SAAADI. Trimming took 6 bases from V and 0 from J, leaving 11 bases between them. This CDR3 region has 15 residues. DNA for the CDR3: TGCGCCAGCAGACCAGGGGCCCCGAACACCGGGGAGCTGTTTTTT. It is translated as CASRPGAPNTGELFF.

The chain carries TRBV19 and TRBJ2-1; possible D gene TRBD1, 6 bases. Trimming took 9 bases from V and 9 from J, leaving 18 bases between them. Germline CDR1 LNHDA, CDR2 SQIVND (reference sequence). This CDR3 is built from 13 residues. CDR3 in DNA: TGTGCCAGCCGCAGAGTAGTCAGGGGTGAGCAGTTCTTC. Translated, it gives CASRRVVRGEQFF.

Here the CDR3 reads CASSPGQSNYEKLFF. CDR3 bases: TGTGCCAGCAGTCCGGGACAGAGTAACTATGAAAAACTGTTTTTT. J is TRBJ1-4 and V is TRBV28; TRBD1 agrees at 7 bases. With V trimmed by 5 bases and J by 6 bases, 9 bases remained unmatched. In germline, CDR1 is MDHEN, CDR2 SYDVKM. The length of the CDR3 is 15 residues. The whole variable domain, remainder taken from reference TRBV28 and TRBJ1-4, is DVKVTQSSRYLVKRTGEKVFLECVQDMDHENMFWYRQDPGLGLRLIYFSYDVKMKEKGDIPEGYSVSREKKERFSLILESASTNQTSMYLCASSPGQSNYEKLFFGSGTQLSVL.

The chain joins TRBV5-8 to TRBJ2-4, with D possibly matching TRBD2 (5 bases). The V end was cut by 3 bases, the J end by 6 bases, with 13 bases between. Germline-derived CDR1 and CDR2 are SGHTS and YDEGEE. The CDR3 is 14 amino acids. The CDR3 sequence is CASSWEFAVNIQYF. The CDR3 DNA reads TGTGCCAGCAGCTGGGAGTTTGCGGTAAACATTCAGTACTTC. Complete variable domain (other parts from reference TRBV5-8 and TRBJ2-4): EAGVTQSPTHLIKTRGQQATLRCSPISGHTSVYWYQQALGLGLQFLLWYDEGEERNRGNFPPRFSGRQFPNYSSELNVNALELEDSALYLCASSWEFAVNIQYFGAGTRLSVL.

The V and J genes are TRBV19 and TRBJ1-2; maybe TRBD1 (5 bases). This CDR3 has 14 residues. V was pared by 5 bases and J by 1 base, with 11 bases between. CDR1 is LNHDA and CDR2 is SQIVND in the germline V gene (reference sequence). CDR3 in DNA: TGTGCCAGTAGTGCCACAGGCGGTAACTATGGCTACACCTTC. Its protein product is CASSATGGNYGYTF.

The genes are TRBV28 and TRBJ2-7; D might be TRBD2 (5 bases). V was clipped by 1 base and J by 5 bases, with 15 bases between them. This CDR3 region has 15 residues. In germline, CDR1 is MDHEN, CDR2 SYDVKM. The CDR3 bases are TGTGCCAGCAGTTTATTCGGGGTGAGCAAGAACGAGCAGTACTTC. It specifies CASSLFGVSKNEQYF. The variable domain in full, with the rest retrieved from reference TRBV28 and TRBJ2-7, is DVKVTQSSRYLVKRTGEKVFLECVQDMDHENMFWYRQDPGLGLRLIYFSYDVKMKEKGDIPEGYSVSREKKERFSLILESASTNQTSMYLCASSLFGVSKNEQYFGPGTRLTVT.

The chain has TRBV5-1 and TRBJ2-7; 8 nucleotides match TRBD1. From germline, CDR1 is SGHRS and CDR2 YFSETQ. CDR3 length: 15 residues. Trimming cost V 4 bases and J 4 bases; bases outside gene matches: 10. CDR3 amino acids: CASSLQPGQDYEQYF. The CDR3 DNA sequence: TGCGCCAGCAGCCTACAACCGGGACAGGATTACGAGCAGTACTTC.

This chain joins TRBV12-3 or TRBV12-4 and TRBJ2-5; no reliable D call. The germline V and J ends were trimmed by 2 bases and 5 bases, with 6 bases remaining between them. The CDR3 sequence is 12 residues long. As DNA, the CDR3 is TGTGCCAGCAGTTTATCATTGGAGACCCAGTACTTC. This sequence encodes CASSLSLETQYF.

The chain combines TRBV9 with TRBJ1-5; 7 bases are shared with TRBD1. J lost 5 bases, V lost 1 base, and 6 bases had no gene match. CDR1 is SGDLS and CDR2 is YYNGEE in the germline V gene. This CDR3 has 15 residues. The CDR3 nucleotides read TGTGCCAGCAGCGTAACAGGGGATCTCGATCAGCCCCAGCATTTT. This gives the protein CASSVTGDLDQPQHF. The complete variable domain, with remaining parts taken from reference TRBV9 and TRBJ1-5, reads DSGVTQTPKHLITATGQRVTLRCSPRSGDLSVYWYQQSLDQGLQFLIQYYNGEERAKGNILERFSAQQFPDLHSELNLSSLELGDSALYFCASSVTGDLDQPQHFGDGTRLSIL.

The V call is TRBV10-3, the J call TRBJ2-1, with 10 bases matching TRBD2. V gave up 5 bases and J gave up 0 bases; unmatched junction bases: 4. This CDR3 comprises 16 residues. Germline assignment: CDR1 ENHRY and CDR2 SYGVKD. The CDR3 here is CAISSLAGFSYNEQFF. CDR3 DNA: TGTGCCATCAGTTCACTAGCGGGGTTCTCCTACAATGAGCAGTTCTTC.

V is TRBV3-1 (or the pseudogene TRBV3-2) and J is TRBJ2-7; the match to TRBD1 covers 11 bases. The germline V gene has CDR1 LGHDT and CDR2 YNNKEL (reference sequence). J gave up 7 bases and V 5 bases, and 10 bases lay outside the gene matches. The CDR3 is made up of 15 amino acids. The CDR3 loop reads CASSSTPGQGVEQYF. The CDR3 DNA is TGTGCCAGCAGCTCTACGCCGGGACAGGGGGTGGAGCAGTACTTC.

The chain couples TRBV5-8 to TRBJ1-2, with TRBD1 as a possible D gene (6 bases). This CDR3 contains 16 residues. The germline V gene encodes CDR1 SGHTS and CDR2 YDEGEE. The V and J ends lost 0 bases and 8 bases respectively, with 20 bases between them. The CDR3 sequence is CASSLERTALGVGYTF. The DNA for the CDR3 is TGTGCCAGCAGCTTGGAAAGGACAGCCCTTGGGGTGGGCTACACCTTC.

The chain is built from TRBV24-1 and TRBJ2-7, with D possibly being TRBD2 (5 bases). This CDR3 has 11 residues. V was cut by 10 bases and J by 3 bases, with 9 bases left in between. Germline values: CDR1 KGHDR, CDR2 SFDVKD. CDR3 bases: TGTGCCACTTCGGCGGGCTACGAGCAGTACTTC. Residues: CATSAGYEQYF.

This rearrangement joins TRBV18 to TRBJ2-1, with a weak D call TRBD1 (6 bases). Germline-derived CDR1 and CDR2 are KGHSH and LQKENI. Between the trimmed V and J ends, which lost 4 bases and 8 bases, there was a span of 12 bases. The CDR3 has 13 amino acids. CDR3 sequence: CASSRGTRDEQFF. CDR3 nucleotide sequence: TGTGCCAGCTCACGAGGGACACGTGATGAGCAGTTCTTC.

This clone was found a few times. This chain connects TRBV21-1 to TRBJ2-2; TRBD2 reflects the table's D call only, with no check against the DNA. TRBV21-1 is an annotated pseudogene. The CDR3 runs to 21 residues. CDR3 residues: CASSKCQTERGLAGDVGELFF. The DNA for the CDR3 is TGTGCCAGCAGCAAATGCCAAACGGAAAGGGGGCTAGCGGGAGATGTCGGGGAGCTGTTTTTT.

The chain recombines TRBV27 with TRBJ1-5; D may be TRBD1 (6 bases). The CDR3 has 16 amino acids. Germline V gives CDR1 MNHEY, CDR2 SMNVEV (reference sequence). V gave up 3 bases and J gave up 2 bases, with 14 bases separating them. The CDR3 coding sequence is TGTGCCAGCAGTTTGGGGGGGGCGGTGGGCAATCAGCCCCAGCATTTT. It translates to CASSLGGAVGNQPQHF.

The chain employs TRBV5-1 and TRBJ1-3; 9 bases are a match to TRBD1. After removal of 4 bases from V and 0 bases from J, the junction contained 11 bases not matched to a gene. The CDR3 has 18 amino acids. The germline CDR1 and CDR2 sequences are SGHRS and YFSETQ. The CDR3 sequence is CASSTLGGTGSSGNTIYF. As DNA, the CDR3 is TGCGCCAGCAGCACCCTAGGCGGGACAGGGAGCTCTGGAAACACCATATATTTT.

The chain is built from TRBV9 and TRBJ1-6; 7 bases fit TRBD1. The CDR3 runs to 14 residues. Germline assignment: CDR1 SGDLS and CDR2 YYNGEE. Trimming at V came to 4 bases and at J to 5 bases, leaving 3 bases not matched to a gene. CDR3 residues: CASSFTGDNSPLHF. The CDR3 DNA follows: TGTGCCAGCAGCTTTACAGGGGATAATTCACCCCTCCACTTT.

The chain is built from TRBV23-1 and TRBJ1-1, with D perhaps TRBD1 (6 bases). TRBV23-1 is an ORF; its function is uncertain. CDR3 length: 12 amino acids. Trimming removed 9 bases at V and 1 base at J, with 9 bases between. The DNA of the CDR3 is TGCGCCAGTTTGACAGGGAACACTGAAGCTTTCTTT. This gives the protein CASLTGNTEAFF.

The chain uses TRBV7-3 and TRBJ2-2, with 13 bases matching TRBD2. V trimming: 4 bases; J trimming: 1 base; junction bases outside the gene matches: 3. The V gene's germline CDR1 is SGHTA and CDR2 FQGTGA. This CDR3 has 17 residues. The DNA for the CDR3 is TGTGCCAGCAGCTCGGGACTAGCGGGGAAGAACACCGGGGAGCTGTTTTTT. Translating it yields CASSSGLAGKNTGELFF.

The V call is TRBV5-1, the J call TRBJ2-3, with 9 nucleotides matching TRBD2. The germline gives CDR1 SGHRS, CDR2 YFSETQ. The CDR3 has 17 residues. V lost 4 bases and J lost 3; bases outside the gene matches: 12. The chain's CDR3 is CASSPLSGGLGTDTQYF. The CDR3 DNA reads TGCGCCAGCAGCCCCCTTAGCGGGGGCCTAGGTACAGATACGCAGTATTTT.

V gene TRBV3-1 (or the pseudogene TRBV3-2) combines with J gene TRBJ2-1, with 13 bases matching TRBD2. The V gene end was trimmed by 4 bases and the J gene end by 8 bases; junction bases not matched to a gene: 8. The CDR3 length is 16 residues. Germline V gene data show CDR1 as LGHDT and CDR2 as YNNKEL (reference sequence). In DNA, the CDR3 is TGTGCCAGCAGCCCAGGAGGACTAGCGGGAGTCTATGAGCAGTTCTTC. Encoded protein: CASSPGGLAGVYEQFF.

This clone was counted a single time. This chain joins TRBV10-3 and TRBJ1-5; D perhaps matches TRBD1 (6 bases). Germline V CDR1 and CDR2: ENHRY, SYGVKD. CDR3 length equals 15 residues. Trimming removed 3 bases from V and 2 bases from J, with 11 bases in between. The CDR3 coding sequence is TGTGCCATCAGTGAAGGGGGGGCTGGCAATCAGCCCCAGCATTTT. This translates into CAISEGGAGNQPQHF.

V and J are TRBV15 and TRBJ1-3; unclear D gene. There are 19 residues in the CDR3. V lost 8 bases to trimming and J lost 1 base, with 27 bases between them. The V gene's germline CDR1 is LNHNV and CDR2 YYDKDF (reference sequence). The CDR3 coding sequence is TGTGCCACCCGAGAAACCAACGGAAAGGGAGCTGCGTCTGGAAACACCATATATTTT. It yields the protein CATRETNGKGAASGNTIYF.

The chain uses TRBV9 and TRBJ1-5; 7 bases line up with TRBD1. The germline V gene has CDR1 SGDLS and CDR2 YYNGEE. V gave up 3 bases and J gave up 5 bases; unmatched junction bases: 2. CDR3 length: 13 residues. This chain's CDR3 is CASSGQGDQPQHF. In nucleotides, the CDR3 is TGTGCCAGCAGCGGACAGGGCGATCAGCCCCAGCATTTT.

The V gene is TRBV5-1, the J gene TRBJ1-6; D is ambiguous. Germline CDR1 SGHRS, CDR2 YFSETQ. Trimming took 5 bases from V and 3 from J, leaving 9 bases between them. There are 14 residues in the CDR3. This CDR3 is CASRVQDYNSPLHF. For the CDR3, the DNA is TGCGCCAGCAGAGTCCAGGACTATAATTCACCCCTCCACTTT.

Only a few counts were recorded for this clone. The chain couples TRBV14 to TRBJ1-1, with D perhaps matching TRBD1 (6 bases). This CDR3 comprises 15 residues. V gave up 0 bases and J gave up 4 bases, with 12 bases separating them. CDR1 is SGHDN, CDR2 FVKESK, per germline. CDR3: CASSQDQGSATEAFF. Written as DNA, the CDR3 is TGTGCCAGCAGCCAAGATCAGGGGTCGGCCACTGAAGCTTTCTTT.

The V call is TRBV18, the J call TRBJ1-3; 12 bases map to TRBD1. With V trimmed by 3 bases and J by 10 bases, 7 bases remained unmatched. The germline V gene encodes CDR1 KGHSH and CDR2 LQKENI. This CDR3 has 15 amino acids. CDR3 sequence reads: CASSPGTGGLRTIYF. CDR3 in DNA: TGTGCCAGCTCACCCGGGACAGGGGGCTTACGGACCATATATTTT.